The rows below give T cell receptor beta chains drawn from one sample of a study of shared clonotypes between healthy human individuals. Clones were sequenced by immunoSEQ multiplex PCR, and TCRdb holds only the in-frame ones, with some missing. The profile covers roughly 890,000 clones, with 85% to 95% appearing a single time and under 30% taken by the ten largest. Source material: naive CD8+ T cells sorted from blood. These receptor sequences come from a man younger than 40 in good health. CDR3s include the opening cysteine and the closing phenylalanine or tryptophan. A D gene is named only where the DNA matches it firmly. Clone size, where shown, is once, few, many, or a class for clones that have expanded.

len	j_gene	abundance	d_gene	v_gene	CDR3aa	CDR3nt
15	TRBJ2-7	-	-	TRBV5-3	CARSLEELSSYEQYF	TGTGCCAGAAGCTTGGAGGAATTAAGCTCCTACGAGCAGTACTTC
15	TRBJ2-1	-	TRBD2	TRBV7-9	CASSLGLAGYNEQFF	TGTGCCAGCAGCTTGGGACTAGCGGGGTACAATGAGCAGTTCTTC
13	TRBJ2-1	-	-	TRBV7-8	CASSGRENNEQFF	TGTGCCAGCAGTGGCAGGGAAAACAATGAGCAGTTCTTC
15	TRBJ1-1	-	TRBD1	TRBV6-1	CASRNRGEDDTEAFF	TGTGCCAGCAGGAACAGGGGAGAGGATGACACTGAAGCTTTCTTT
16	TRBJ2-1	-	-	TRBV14	CASSQDEGEGGNEQFF	TGTGCCAGCAGCCAAGATGAGGGGGAGGGTGGGAATGAGCAGTTCTTC
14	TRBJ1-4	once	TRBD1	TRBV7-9	CASSSADRVEKLFF	TGTGCCAGCAGCTCCGCCGACAGGGTTGAAAAACTGTTTTTT
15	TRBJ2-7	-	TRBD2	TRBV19	CASSPGLAGVFEQYF	TGTGCCAGTAGTCCGGGACTAGCGGGAGTATTCGAGCAGTACTTC
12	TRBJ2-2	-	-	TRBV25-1	CASLSQTGELFF	TGTGCCAGCCTCTCTCAAACCGGGGAGCTGTTTTTT
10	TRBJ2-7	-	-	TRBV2	CASSGFEQYF	TGTGCCAGTTCAGGGTTCGAGCAGTACTTC
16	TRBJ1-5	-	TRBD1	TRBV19	CASSTGTGAFNQPQHF	TGTGCCAGTAGTACCGGGACAGGGGCTTTCAATCAGCCCCAGCATTTT
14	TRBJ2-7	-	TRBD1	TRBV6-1	CASKGGTGVYEQYF	TGTGCCAGCAAAGGTGGGACAGGGGTCTACGAGCAGTACTTC
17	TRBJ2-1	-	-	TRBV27	CASSFSGRANSYNEQFF	TGTGCCAGCAGTTTCTCCGGACGAGCGAACTCCTACAATGAGCAGTTCTTC
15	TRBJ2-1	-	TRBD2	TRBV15	CATSDSGRFGDEQFF	TGTGCCACCAGCGATAGCGGGAGGTTCGGCGATGAGCAGTTCTTC
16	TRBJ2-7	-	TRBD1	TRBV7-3	CASSLAIQGAIYEQYF	TGTGCCAGCAGCTTAGCGATACAGGGGGCGATTTACGAGCAGTACTTC
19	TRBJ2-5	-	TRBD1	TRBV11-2	CASSSSPGTGQKMDGTQYF	TGTGCCAGCAGCTCTAGTCCCGGGACAGGGCAAAAAATGGATGGGACCCAGTACTTC
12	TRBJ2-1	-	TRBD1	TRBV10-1	CASSTGAGEQFF	TGCGCCAGCAGTACAGGGGCTGGTGAGCAGTTCTTC
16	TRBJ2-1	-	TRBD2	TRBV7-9	CASSFSGSSSYNEQFF	TGTGCCAGCAGCTTTAGCGGGAGTAGCTCCTACAATGAGCAGTTCTTC
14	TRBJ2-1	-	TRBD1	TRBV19	CASQGANTYNEQFF	TGTGCCTCCCAGGGGGCCAACACTTACAATGAGCAGTTCTTC
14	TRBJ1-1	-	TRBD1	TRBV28	CASSPDRVVSEAFF	TGTGCCAGCAGTCCTGACAGGGTAGTGTCTGAAGCTTTCTTT
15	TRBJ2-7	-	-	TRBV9	CASSASGSSSYEQYF	TGTGCCAGCAGTGCCAGCGGGTCGAGCTCCTACGAGCAGTACTTC
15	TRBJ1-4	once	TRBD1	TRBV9	CASSVGRGLGEKLFF	TGTGCCAGCAGCGTAGGCAGGGGGCTCGGTGAAAAACTGTTTTTT
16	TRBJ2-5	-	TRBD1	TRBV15	CATSRDDARQGETQYF	TGTGCCACCAGCAGAGACGATGCGAGACAGGGGGAGACCCAGTACTTC
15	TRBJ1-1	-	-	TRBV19	CASSMYSGSWTEAFF	TGTGCCAGTAGTATGTATTCAGGGTCTTGGACTGAAGCTTTCTTT
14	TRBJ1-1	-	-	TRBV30	CAWSWGEYNTEAFF	TGTGCCTGGTCTTGGGGGGAATACAACACTGAAGCTTTCTTT
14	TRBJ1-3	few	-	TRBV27	CASSSWSSGNTIYF	TGTGCCAGCAGTTCGTGGAGCTCTGGAAACACCATATATTTT
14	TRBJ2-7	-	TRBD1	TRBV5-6	CASSWGTGDYEQYF	TGTGCCAGCAGCTGGGGGACAGGGGATTACGAGCAGTACTTC
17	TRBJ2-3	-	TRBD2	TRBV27	CASRLKGLAGETDTQYF	TGTGCCAGCAGACTGAAAGGGCTAGCGGGAGAAACAGATACGCAGTATTTT
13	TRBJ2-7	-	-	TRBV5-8	CAGTDRPPYEQYF	TGTGCCGGGACCGACAGGCCCCCCTACGAGCAGTACTTC
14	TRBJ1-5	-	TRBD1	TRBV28	CASSSGSGGQPQHF	TGTGCCAGCAGTTCGGGGTCAGGGGGTCAGCCCCAGCATTTT
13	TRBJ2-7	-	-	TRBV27	CASSLTGGGEQYF	TGTGCCAGCAGTTTAACAGGGGGGGGAGAGCAGTACTTC